One T cell receptor beta chain is described in this entry. No antigen is known for it. The data were taken from a study of T cells in Graves' hyperthyroidism and ophthalmopathy. Study summary: Staff took peripheral blood when the initial diagnosis was made, before any treatment began.

Exclusion of a patient resulted from uncontrolled infection, other autoimmune disease, pregnancy or lactation. Regions amplified from RNA transcripts were the TCR beta CDR3 regions. HTBI primers drove first-round RT-PCR of the TCR CDR3. TCRdb reprocessed the multiplex PCR reads with MiXCR, giving one entry per CDR3 protein. The table lists some 500,000 distinct CDR3 sequences, approximately 25% of them singletons, with about 11% in the top ten. Study-level findings and limits: Most expanded thyroid clonotypes above 0.001 recurred in blood.

The CDR3 covers 14 residues. V was cut by 10 bases and J by 2 bases, with 17 bases left in between. This receptor was taken from a woman in her 30s with Graves' ophthalmopathy. V gene TRBV12-3 or TRBV12-4 combines with J gene TRBJ1-2; D uncertain. Sequencing was performed on blood. The CDR3 loop reads CATIPLFQNYGYTF. CDR3 DNA: TGTGCCACCATTCCTCTCTTCCAGAACTATGGCTACACCTTC.